These T cell receptor beta chains were read from a single sample in a study of T cells in localized non-small cell lung cancer. Libraries were prepared by immunoSEQ multiplex PCR; TCRdb keeps only in-frame clonotypes and omits some of them. The table shows around 36,000 clones, with approximately 81% occurring only once. This sample comprised peripheral blood mononuclear cells, obtained before any cancer treatment. These receptors all stem from a male donor aged 60 or over with stage II lung adenocarcinoma. CDR3s include the opening cysteine and the closing phenylalanine or tryptophan. Fields, in order: J gene, V gene, D gene, clone size, CDR3 DNA, CDR3 protein. D genes are given only for firm matches. Size values are once, few and many counts, or a class for expanded clones, and some rows have none.

TRBJ2-1 TRBV7-3 NA NA TGTGCCAGCAGCTTGGGGACCCGCTCCTACAATGAGCAGTTCTTC CASSLGTRSYNEQFF
TRBJ1-1 TRBV7-2 NA NA TGTGCCAGCAGCTTAGGGCAAGGTTGGAGCACAGGCGGTTACACTGAAGCTTTCTTT CASSLGQGWSTGGYTEAFF
TRBJ2-5 TRBV27 NA NA TGTGCCAGCAGTTTACGACCAGGGCTCTTCCAAGAGACCCAGTACTTC CASSLRPGLFQETQYF
TRBJ1-1 TRBV4-2 NA NA TGTGCCAGCAGCCAAGAGGAGAACACTGAAGCTTTCTTT CASSQEENTEAFF
TRBJ2-1 TRBV9 NA NA TGTGCCAGCAGCGTAGGACCAGAGGGATACAATGAGCAGTTCTTC CASSVGPEGYNEQFF
TRBJ1-1 TRBV18 NA NA TGTGCCAGCTCACCACCGGGTAACACTGAAGCTTTCTTT CASSPPGNTEAFF
TRBJ2-3 TRBV28 NA NA TGTGCCAGCCGCATTTTTCCAGATACGCAGTATTTT CASRIFPDTQYF
TRBJ2-5 TRBV28 TRBD2 NA TGTGCCAGCAGTCCTCCTCCGGGACTAGCGGGAGGGAGGGAGACCCAGTACTTC CASSPPPGLAGGRETQYF
TRBJ2-1 TRBV27 NA NA TGTGCCAGCAGTTCCCCTGGTGGAGGGAGCTCCTACAATGAGCAGTTCTTC CASSSPGGGSSYNEQFF
TRBJ1-2 TRBV10-3 NA NA TGTGCCATCAGCCTCTCTGCCGGGGTCGGCTATGGCTACACCTTC CAISLSAGVGYGYTF
TRBJ2-3 TRBV10-3 NA NA TGTGCCATCAGTGAGTCTGGGTTCACAGATACGCAGTATTTT CAISESGFTDTQYF
TRBJ2-1 TRBV14 TRBD2 NA TGTGCCAGCAGCCAAGGACTAGCGGGAGGGTCTAGGAATGAGCAGTTCTTC CASSQGLAGGSRNEQFF
TRBJ1-5 TRBV15 NA NA TGTGCCACCAGCAGTAGAAGCAATCAGCCCCAGCATTTT CATSSRSNQPQHF
TRBJ2-4 TRBV28 NA NA TGTGCCAGCGGACGGGCTAGCGCAAACATTCAGTACTTC CASGRASANIQYF
TRBJ2-1 TRBV5-4 NA NA TGTGCCAGCAGCTTTTCGACGGGAACCTACAATGAGCAGTTCTTC CASSFSTGTYNEQFF
TRBJ2-7 TRBV7-2 TRBD1 NA TGTGCTTCGACACAGGGGTACGAGCAGTACTTC CASTQGYEQYF
TRBJ1-5 TRBV9 TRBD1 few TGTGCCAGCAGCGTAGCCGGAGGGACAGCGCCCCAGCATTTT CASSVAGGTAPQHF
TRBJ1-1 TRBV7-2 NA NA TGTGCCAGCAGCTTCGTAACGAACACTGAAGCTTTCTTT CASSFVTNTEAFF
TRBJ1-2 TRBV4-1 NA few TGCGCCAGCAGCCAAGATCGCGCGGAACGGTATGGCTACACCTTC CASSQDRAERYGYTF
TRBJ2-7 TRBV7-2 NA NA TGTGCCAGCAGCGATCTAGGAGTCTCCTACGAGCAGTACTTC CASSDLGVSYEQYF
TRBJ1-1 TRBV4-1 NA NA TGCGCCAGCAGCCAAGTTGGGGGGGCTGAAGCTTTCTTT CASSQVGGAEAFF
TRBJ2-3 TRBV5-4 NA once TGTGCCAGCAGCCGCACGGGTGCTTCTAGCACAGATACGCAGTATTTT CASSRTGASSTDTQYF
TRBJ2-2 TRBV14 NA NA TGTGCCAGCAGCAAAGGGCAGGCCCGGAGAGGGGAGCTGTTTTTT CASSKGQARRGELFF
TRBJ2-2 TRBV5-4 TRBD1 NA TGTGCCAGCAGGTCTGAGGACAGGCCCGGGGAGCTGTTTTTT CASRSEDRPGELFF
TRBJ2-3 TRBV27 NA NA TGTGCCAGCACCCGGGACCCCCCGGGAGCAGATACGCAGTATTTT CASTRDPPGADTQYF
TRBJ2-7 TRBV5-4 NA NA TGTGCCGCGGGTAGCTCCTACGAGCAGTACTTC CAAGSSYEQYF
TRBJ1-2 TRBV11-2 TRBD1 NA TGTGCCAGCAGCTCTCCGAGGGGGCCCAGTGGCCTGGGCTACACCTTC CASSSPRGPSGLGYTF
TRBJ1-1 TRBV28 NA NA TGTGCCAGCAGTTTACGGGGTGAGAACACTGAAGCTTTCTTT CASSLRGENTEAFF
TRBJ2-6 TRBV30 NA NA TGTGCCTGGAGTGTACGTCCCCCCAGGGCTGGGGCCAACGTCCTGACTTTC CAWSVRPPRAGANVLTF
TRBJ2-4 TRBV19 NA NA TGTGCCAGTCGAAGAAAGGGAGGGGGCGCGCACATTCAGTACTTC CASRRKGGGAHIQYF
TRBJ2-3 TRBV10-3 NA few TGTGCCATCAGTGAGCCCGACAGAACACGTCAGGCAGATACGCAGTATTTT CAISEPDRTRQADTQYF
TRBJ2-4 TRBV27 TRBD1 few TGTGCCAGCAGTTCGAGAGGGACAGGACTAGCCAAAAACATTCAGTACTTC CASSSRGTGLAKNIQYF
TRBJ1-5 TRBV28 NA NA TGTGCCAGCAGTTTCTTTAATGGGTGGGACGGCAACCAGCCCCAGCATTTT CASSFFNGWDGNQPQHF
TRBJ2-1 TRBV5-1 TRBD2 NA TGCGCCAGCAGCTTGGGACGGTGGACTAGCGACTACAATGAGCAGTTCTTC CASSLGRWTSDYNEQFF
TRBJ2-3 TRBV5-6 NA NA TGTGCCAGCAGCCTAGGGTGGGGGTTCCGTGGGGATACGCAGTATTTT CASSLGWGFRGDTQYF
TRBJ1-1 TRBV18 NA NA TGTGCCAGCTCACCATCAGGGACCCTGAACACTGAAGCTTTCTTT CASSPSGTLNTEAFF
TRBJ2-3 TRBV7-2 TRBD2 NA TGTGCCAGCAGCTATAGCGGGAGAAGCACAGATACGCAGTATTTT CASSYSGRSTDTQYF
TRBJ2-2 TRBV5-4 NA NA TGTGCCAGCAGCTTGGGTGTGGGGACTAACACCGGGGAGCTGTTTTTT CASSLGVGTNTGELFF
TRBJ1-4 TRBV15 NA NA TGTGCCACCCATTCACCTAATGAAAAACTGTTTTTT CATHSPNEKLFF
TRBJ2-7 TRBV5-1 NA NA TGCGCCAGCCGGCGGTCCGTGGAGGGTTTAGGCGAGCAGTACTTC CASRRSVEGLGEQYF
TRBJ1-1 TRBV5-6 NA NA TGTGCCAGCAGCTCCATAGGACAGACGAACACTGAAGCTTTCTTT CASSSIGQTNTEAFF
TRBJ2-7 TRBV28 NA NA TGTGCCAGCGGCTCCTACGAGCAGTACTTC CASGSYEQYF
TRBJ1-5 TRBV7-9 NA NA TGTGCCAGCAGCTTATCGGACATCCCCAATCAGCCCCAGCATTTT CASSLSDIPNQPQHF